The 23 T cell receptor beta chains presented below share a single source sample, sequenced in a study of T cells after yellow fever vaccination. One entry per CDR3 protein results from TCRdb running MiXCR on the 5' RACE reads. Of a few hundred thousand distinct CDR3 sequences listed, approximately 6% are singletons. The source material was PBMCs, sampled 5 days after the yellow fever booster vaccination. The source of these receptors is a man aged 25 to 45 who received the YFV17D yellow fever vaccine.

This clonotype turned up a few times. The gene calls are TRBV20-1 and TRBJ2-2; 9 bases fit TRBD1. The CDR3 spans 15 residues. The germline V gene encodes CDR1 DFQATT and CDR2 SNEGSKA (reference sequence). After removal of 3 bases from V and 0 bases from J, the junction contained 2 bases not matched to a gene. The CDR3 sequence: CSARRQGANTGELFF. The CDR3 nucleotides read TGCAGTGCTAGGAGACAGGGGGCGAACACCGGGGAGCTGTTTTTT.

The chain uses TRBV20-1 and TRBJ2-7, with TRBD2 as a possible D gene (6 bases). CDR3 length equals 12 residues. V lost 3 bases to trimming and J lost 4 bases, with 10 bases between them. Germline CDR1 is DFQATT and CDR2 is SNEGSKA (reference sequence). CDR3 in DNA: TGCAGTGCTAGTCAGGAGGGGTACGAGCAGTACTTC. Translation: CSASQEGYEQYF.

DNA for the CDR3: TGTGCCACCAGCAGAGATCCCGTGAACACTGAAGCTTTCTTT. This gives the protein CATSRDPVNTEAFF. This chain joins TRBV15 and TRBJ1-1; D gene unclear. This CDR3 has 14 amino acids. Germline V gene sequence: CDR1 LNHNV, CDR2 YYDKDF (reference sequence). Trimming left V 0 bases short and J 0 bases short, with 5 bases between.

DNA of the CDR3: TGCGCCAGCAGTCAATCGTGCGGGAGGGTTCGGTCCTACGAGCAGTACTTC. Translation gives CASSQSCGRVRSYEQYF. The chain carries TRBV23-1 and TRBJ2-7; 9 bases line up with TRBD2. TRBV23-1 is an open reading frame, and its role is uncertain. J was trimmed by 1 base and V by 0 bases; bases with no gene match: 7. The CDR3 consists of 17 residues.

In its sample, this clonotype was seen a few times. This sequence joins TRBV6-5 and TRBJ2-7; 14 nucleotides line up with TRBD2. CDR1 and CDR2 from the germline V gene are MNHEY and SVGAGI. The CDR3 covers 16 residues. Losses at the gene ends were 2 bases for V and 7 bases for J; bases not matched to a gene: 7. The CDR3 DNA follows: TGTGCCAGCAGTTACCCGACTAGCGGGAGGGCTAATGAGCAGTACTTC. This gives the protein CASSYPTSGRANEQYF.

This clonotype was picked up a small number of times. The rearrangement links TRBV5-1 to TRBJ2-2, with 15 bases matching TRBD2. Trimming took 6 bases from V and 4 from J; bases not matched to a gene: 4. Looked up from germline, CDR1 is SGHRS and CDR2 is YFSETQ. The CDR3 contains 16 residues. Here the CDR3 reads CASNPGLAGGTGELFF. For the CDR3, the DNA is TGCGCCAGCAACCCGGGACTAGCGGGGGGCACCGGGGAGCTGTTTTTT. Based on the CDR3 plus reference TRBV5-1 and TRBJ2-2, the full variable domain is KAGVTQTPRYLIKTRGQQVTLSCSPISGHRSVSWYQQTPGQGLQFLFEYFSETQRNKGNFPGRFSGRQFSNSRSEMNVSTLELGDSALYLCASNPGLAGGTGELFFGEGSRLTVL.

The genes are TRBV4-3 and TRBJ2-1; no clear D. V dropped 0 bases and J dropped 7 bases, with 13 bases sitting between them. The CDR3 spans 15 residues. CDR1 and CDR2 from the germline V gene are LGHNA and YSLEER. The CDR3 DNA is TGCGCCAGCAGCCAAGAAAGACGTCCCGAGAATGAGCAGTTCTTC. The encoded protein is CASSQERRPENEQFF.

This clonotype was found once. Compared with germline, one end of the junction differs, possibly owing to a read error. The rearrangement links TRBV3-1 to TRBJ1-2; maybe TRBD1 (5 bases). CDR1 LGHDT and CDR2 YNNKEL come from the germline V gene (reference sequence). The CDR3 length is 15 residues. CDR3: CASSQVLTANYGCTF. CDR3 coding DNA: TGTGCCAGCAGCCAAGTTTTGACAGCAAACTATGGCTGCACCTTC.

There are many counts of this clonotype. The rearrangement links TRBV19 to TRBJ2-1, with 7 positions matching TRBD1. Germline V gives CDR1 LNHDA, CDR2 SQIVND (reference sequence). V shed 7 bases, J shed 4 bases, and the junction held 10 bases outside the gene matches. The length of the CDR3 is 15 residues. DNA of the CDR3: TGTGCCAGTAACCCCTCAGGGACAGCTTACAATGAGCAGTTCTTC. This codes for CASNPSGTAYNEQFF.

This clonotype was recorded a few times. The CDR3 nucleotides are TGTGCTAGCGGCCGGGGGGCAGGGGACAATGAGCAGTTCTTC. Amino acids: CASGRGAGDNEQFF. V gene TRBV12-5 combines with J gene TRBJ2-1; D is possibly TRBD2 (7 bases). Trimming left V 9 bases short and J 5 bases short, with 17 bases between. The CDR3 has 14 amino acids. Germline V gene sequence: CDR1 LGHNT, CDR2 FRNRAP.

This clonotype was detected once. The chain recombines TRBV12-3 or TRBV12-4 with TRBJ2-1; no reliable D call. Trimming removed 4 bases at V and 0 bases at J, with 10 bases between. The CDR3 consists of 15 residues. CDR3 sequence: CASSSGRRSYNEQFF. The CDR3 DNA reads TGTGCCAGCAGTTCCGGCCGACGCTCCTACAATGAGCAGTTCTTC.

This clonotype was counted at least ten times. The chain employs TRBV4-2 and TRBJ2-1; 10 positions agree with TRBD2. Germline CDR1 and CDR2: LGHNA and YNFKEQ. CDR3 size: 16 residues. After removal of 3 bases from V and 5 bases from J, the junction contained 7 bases not matched to a gene. CDR3 bases: TGTGCCAGCAGCCATACCCTAGCGGGAGTTAACAATGAGCAGTTCTTC. Its translation is CASSHTLAGVNNEQFF.

This clonotype has only a few counts. This chain joins TRBV12-3 or TRBV12-4 and TRBJ2-1; D gene unclear. V lost 4 bases to trimming and J lost 13 bases, with 14 bases between them. The CDR3 has 12 residues. The CDR3 spells CASSSPDPRQFF. CDR3 nucleotides: TGTGCCAGCAGTTCACCGGACCCTCGACAGTTCTTC.

This clonotype showed up many times. The CDR3: CASTAGTGEYNEQFF. The CDR3 DNA is TGCGCCAGCACGGCCGGGACAGGGGAATACAATGAGCAGTTCTTC. The V and J genes are TRBV5-1 and TRBJ2-1, with 10 bases lining up with TRBD1. Germline CDR1 is SGHRS and CDR2 is YFSETQ. V shed 6 bases and J 4 bases; nucleotides not matched to a gene: 7. The CDR3 consists of 15 residues.

This clonotype was counted many times. This chain uses TRBV4-3 with TRBJ2-1; 8 nucleotides agree with TRBD2. This CDR3 contains 15 residues. Trimming cost V 3 bases and J 9 bases; bases outside gene matches: 10. Germline V gives CDR1 LGHNA, CDR2 YSLEER. The CDR3 reads CASSQGQGLEAEQFF. In nucleotides, the CDR3 is TGCGCCAGCAGCCAGGGTCAGGGACTAGAGGCTGAGCAGTTCTTC.

This clonotype was detected only a few times. At one of its ends the junction is not consistent with the germline gene, which may arise from a read error. The V and J genes are TRBV7-2 and TRBJ2-1; maybe TRBD2 (6 bases). The CDR3 has 15 amino acids. Germline CDR1 and CDR2: SGHTA and FQGNSA. CDR3 protein: CASSVAVGTYNEQFF. The CDR3 DNA reads as TGTGCCAGCAGCGTAGCGGTCGGGACCTACAATGAGCAGTTCTTC.

This clonotype occurred many times. The V gene is TRBV27, the J gene TRBJ1-5, with TRBD1 matching 9 bases. The germline gives CDR1 MNHEY, CDR2 SMNVEV (reference sequence). The CDR3 is 16 amino acids. With 7 bases clipped from V and 6 bases from J, the junction kept 13 bases outside the gene matches. CDR3 protein: CASTLFDTGGCQPQHF. The CDR3 nucleotides are TGTGCCAGCACCCTCTTCGATACAGGGGGCTGTCAGCCCCAGCATTTT.

This clonotype was detected many times. V gene TRBV5-1 combines with J gene TRBJ2-6; the D gene is possibly TRBD2 (5 bases). Trimming took off 4 bases at V and 1 base at J, with 9 bases between the two ends. CDR3 size: 15 residues. Germline CDR1 and CDR2: SGHRS and YFSETQ. CDR3 protein: CASSEGRSGANVLTF. The DNA for the CDR3 is TGCGCCAGCAGCGAGGGCCGATCTGGGGCCAACGTCCTGACTTTC.

This clonotype was seen many times. The chain has TRBV29-1 and TRBJ2-1; 8 nucleotides agree with TRBD2. The CDR3 totals 14 residues. Trimming removed 5 bases from V and 5 bases from J; junction bases left unmatched: 8. Germline-derived CDR1 and CDR2 are SQVTM and ANQGSEA. CDR3 residues: CSVYTGTSNNEQFF. The CDR3 DNA reads as TGCAGCGTTTACACCGGGACTAGTAACAATGAGCAGTTCTTC.

This clonotype was counted ten times or more. The chain joins TRBV5-1 to TRBJ2-7; D is possibly TRBD1 (5 bases). Per the germline V gene, CDR1 is SGHRS and CDR2 is YFSETQ. V was cut by 1 base and J by 3 bases, with 11 bases left in between. This CDR3 is built from 14 residues. The CDR3 bases are TGCGCCAGCAGCTTGAAAGGGGAAAACTACGAGCAGTACTTC. Its protein product is CASSLKGENYEQYF.

Many counts were recorded for this clonotype. This chain uses TRBV7-3 with TRBJ1-2; 7 positions match TRBD1. V was pared by 6 bases and J by 7 bases, with 8 bases of the junction left unmatched. There are 13 residues in the CDR3. From germline, CDR1 is SGHTA and CDR2 FQGTGA. CDR3 residues: CASRPDREGGYTF. The CDR3 bases are TGTGCCAGCAGACCCGACAGGGAAGGTGGCTACACCTTC.

This clonotype occurred many times. The rearrangement joins TRBV7-2 to TRBJ2-2; 10 nucleotides agree with TRBD2. The V and J ends lost 4 bases and 6 bases, in that order; junction bases with no gene match: 8. This CDR3 region has 16 residues. The V gene's germline CDR1 is SGHTA and CDR2 FQGNSA. The CDR3 DNA follows: TGTGCCAGCAGCTCCATCTTAGCGGGAGGTCCCGGGGAGCTGTTTTTT. It yields the protein CASSSILAGGPGELFF.

This clonotype was counted many times. The rearrangement joins TRBV30 to TRBJ2-7; 9 bases are a match to TRBD1. The germline gives CDR1 GTSNPN, CDR2 SVGIG (reference sequence). J gave up 7 bases and V 4 bases, and 14 bases lay outside the gene matches. The CDR3 loop spans 15 amino acids. This chain's CDR3 is CAWTGAWDRAWEQYF. The CDR3 nucleotides read TGTGCCTGGACGGGGGCTTGGGACAGGGCATGGGAGCAGTACTTC.